These 11 T cell receptor beta chains came from one sample sequenced in a study of breast tumors, draining lymph nodes, adjacent tissues. Breast cancer patients provided tissue from their axillary draining lymph nodes. TCRdb re-derived calls from the multiplex PCR reads in MiXCR, one entry per CDR3 protein. The repertoire holds around 230,000 distinct CDR3 sequences, approximately 31% seen once, with 1.1% to 1.5% in the top ten. Sequenced material: axillary lymph node tissue. The receptors derive from a female donor with breast cancer. Some clones in this sample may be carry-over from other donors' samples.

This clonotype was picked up a small number of times. The chain has TRBV18 and TRBJ2-1, with D perhaps TRBD2 (6 bases). The ends were cut back, 0 bases at V and 4 bases at J, with 13 bases in the middle. CDR1 and CDR2 from the germline V gene are KGHSH and LQKENI. The CDR3 extends over 16 amino acids. CDR3 amino acids: CASSPPSAGSYNEQFF. CDR3 DNA sequence: TGTGCCAGCTCACCACCGTCGGCGGGGTCGTACAATGAGCAGTTCTTC.

Remarks on this clonotype: One base away lies a much larger clone, so this may be a sequencing read error. V usage is TRBV20-1 and J usage is TRBJ2-1, with D perhaps being TRBD1 or TRBD2 (5 bases each). CDR3 length: 13 amino acids. Germline V lookup: CDR1 DFQATT, CDR2 SNEGSKA (reference sequence). This CDR3 is CSASGTSYNAQFF. DNA of the CDR3: TGCAGTGCTAGCGGGACGTCCTACAATGCGCAGTTCTTC.

This clonotype was seen repeatedly, ten times or more. The chain is built from TRBV5-1 and TRBJ2-7; no clear D gene. CDR1 SGHRS and CDR2 YFSETQ come from the germline V gene. CDR3 size: 13 residues. V gave up 0 bases and J gave up 7 bases, with 11 bases separating them. The chain's CDR3 is CASSLVIGSEQYF. DNA of the CDR3: TGCGCCAGCAGCTTGGTTATCGGATCTGAGCAGTACTTC.

This clonotype was seen many times. The chain joins TRBV20-1 to TRBJ2-1, with D perhaps given as TRBD1 or TRBD2 (6 bases each). V lost 0 bases to trimming and J lost 8 bases, with 17 bases between them. Germline V gene sequence: CDR1 DFQATT, CDR2 SNEGSKA (reference sequence). The CDR3 is 15 residues long. The CDR3 loop is CSARDHQRAGDEQFF. CDR3 DNA: TGCAGTGCTAGAGATCACCAGCGGGCAGGGGATGAGCAGTTCTTC.

On this clonotype itself: A much larger clone is a single base away; this may be a read error. CDR3 coding DNA: TGCAGTGTAGGCATCAGTTACGAGCAGTCCTTC. Translation: CSVGISYEQSF. This rearrangement joins TRBV20-1 to TRBJ2-7, with D hard to call. The CDR3 totals 11 residues. Germline values: CDR1 DFQATT, CDR2 SNEGSKA (reference sequence).

This clonotype was recorded at least ten times. The chain couples TRBV5-1 to TRBJ1-5; D gene ambiguous. Germline V CDR1 and CDR2: SGHRS, YFSETQ. The CDR3 contains 15 residues. Between the trimmed V and J ends, which lost 3 bases and 1 base, there was a span of 11 bases. The CDR3 DNA reads as TGCGCCAGCAGCTCGGACGGAGGAAGCAATCAGCCCCAGCATTTT. This encodes CASSSDGGSNQPQHF.

This clonotype was counted many times. The chain uses TRBV19 and TRBJ1-4; D might be TRBD1 (5 bases). Germline assignment: CDR1 LNHDA and CDR2 SQIVND (reference sequence). The length of the CDR3 is 15 residues. The ends were cut back, 3 bases at V and 7 bases at J, with 15 bases in the middle. CDR3 in amino acids: CASSIRGRASEKLFF. Here the CDR3 DNA reads TGTGCCAGTAGTATCCGGGGACGCGCTAGTGAAAAACTGTTTTTT.

This clonotype was recorded once. The J gene is TRBJ2-1, the V gene TRBV2, with TRBD1 identical over 7 bases. The trim removed 6 bases at V and 4 bases at J, leaving 3 bases unmatched. The CDR3 totals 13 residues. Looked up from germline, CDR1 is SNHLY and CDR2 is FYNNEI. In DNA, the CDR3 is TGTGCCAGCAGGGACAGGTATTACAATGAGCAGTTCTTC. It encodes CASRDRYYNEQFF.

On this clonotype itself: The junction differs from germline at one of its ends, possibly a read error. The chain recombines TRBV5-1 with TRBJ1-2; possibly TRBD1 for D (6 bases). Germline V gives CDR1 SGHRS, CDR2 YFSETQ. The CDR3 totals 13 residues. CDR3 sequence (DNA): TGCGACAGCAGCGTGACAGGCAACTATGGCCACACCTTC. It yields the protein CDSSVTGNYGHTF.

In its sample, this clonotype was seen many times. The V gene is TRBV5-1, the J gene TRBJ2-1; 12 bases are a match to TRBD2. V gave up 3 bases and J gave up 2 bases; unmatched junction bases: 9. This CDR3 is built from 18 residues. The germline V gene encodes CDR1 SGHRS and CDR2 YFSETQ. The CDR3 loop reads CASSSRLAGDSPYNEQFF. The CDR3 DNA is TGCGCCAGCAGCTCCCGACTAGCGGGAGACAGTCCCTACAATGAGCAGTTCTTC.

In its sample, this clonotype was seen many times. The chain recombines TRBV20-1 with TRBJ2-1; D unresolved. The V gene lost 0 bases and the J gene lost 8 bases, with 5 bases spanning the gap. The germline CDR1 and CDR2 sequences are DFQATT and SNEGSKA (reference sequence). The CDR3 has 11 residues. The chain's CDR3 is CSARDSHEQFF. CDR3 nucleotides: TGCAGTGCTAGAGATTCCCATGAGCAGTTCTTC.